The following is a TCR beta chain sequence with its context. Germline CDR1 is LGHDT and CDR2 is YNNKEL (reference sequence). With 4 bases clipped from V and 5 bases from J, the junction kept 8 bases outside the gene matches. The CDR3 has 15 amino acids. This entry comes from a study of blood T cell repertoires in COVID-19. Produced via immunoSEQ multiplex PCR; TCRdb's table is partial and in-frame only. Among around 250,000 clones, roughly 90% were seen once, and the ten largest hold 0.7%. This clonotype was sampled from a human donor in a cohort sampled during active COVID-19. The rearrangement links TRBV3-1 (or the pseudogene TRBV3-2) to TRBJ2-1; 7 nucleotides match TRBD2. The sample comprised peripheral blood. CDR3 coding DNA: TGTGCCAGCAGCCGCGGGGGTCTGGTCCACAATGAGCAGTTCTTC. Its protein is CASSRGGLVHNEQFF.